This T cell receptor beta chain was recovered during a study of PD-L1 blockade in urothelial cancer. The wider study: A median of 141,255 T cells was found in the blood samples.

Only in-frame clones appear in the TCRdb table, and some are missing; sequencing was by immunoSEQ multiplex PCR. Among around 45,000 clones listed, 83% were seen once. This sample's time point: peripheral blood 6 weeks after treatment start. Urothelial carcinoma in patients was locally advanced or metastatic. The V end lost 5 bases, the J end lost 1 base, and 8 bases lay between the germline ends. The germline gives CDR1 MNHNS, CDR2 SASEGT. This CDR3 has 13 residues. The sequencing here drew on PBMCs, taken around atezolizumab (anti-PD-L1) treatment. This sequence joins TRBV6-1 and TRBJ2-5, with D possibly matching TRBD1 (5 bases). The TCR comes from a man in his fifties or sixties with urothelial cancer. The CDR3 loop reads CASSRQSQETQYF. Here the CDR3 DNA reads TGTGCCAGCAGTCGACAGAGCCAAGAGACCCAGTACTTC.